A single sample gave rise to the 6 T cell receptor beta chains below, sequenced in a study of OX40 agonist ivuxolimab in advanced cancers. Data came from immunoSEQ multiplex PCR; TCRdb stores just in-frame clones and leaves some out. The sample contains approximately 96,000 clones, around 91% of which appear only once. This specimen consisted of CD4+ or CD8+ T cells sorted from blood, obtained in a trial of the OX40 agonist ivuxolimab. The receptors were sampled from an adult with an advanced solid tumor such as melanoma, head and neck, liver or kidney cancer.

V is TRBV4-2 and J is TRBJ1-3; D ambiguous. The CDR3 runs 16 residues. With 0 bases removed from V and 2 bases from J, the gap between germline ends came to 11 bases. Germline values: CDR1 LGHNA, CDR2 YNFKEQ. As DNA, the CDR3 is TGTGCCAGCAGCCAAGAGGCTGCAGGAACTGGAAACACCATATATTTT. It translates to CASSQEAAGTGNTIYF.

DNA of the CDR3: TGTGCCAGTAGTATAGACGAAGGGACCCAGTACTTC. It specifies CASSIDEGTQYF. V usage is TRBV19 and J usage is TRBJ2-5, with D unresolved. CDR1 is LNHDA, CDR2 SQIVND, per germline (reference sequence). The V gene lost 0 bases and the J gene lost 7 bases, with 6 bases spanning the gap. The CDR3 is made up of 12 amino acids.

CDR3: CASTGPGELFF. As DNA, the CDR3 is TGTGCCAGTACTGGACCCGGGGAGCTGTTTTTT. V usage is TRBV19 and J usage is TRBJ2-2; D call uncertain. This CDR3 comprises 11 residues. Trimming shortened V by 7 bases and J by 6 bases, and 6 bases separated the two germline ends. CDR1 is LNHDA, CDR2 SQIVND, per germline (reference sequence).

The V and J genes are TRBV2 and TRBJ1-6, with D possibly being TRBD1 (6 bases). Germline values: CDR1 SNHLY, CDR2 FYNNEI. The CDR3 is 15 amino acids. Trimming cost V 7 bases and J 9 bases, with 19 bases left between them. CDR3 sequence reads: CASTGGNREVSPLHF. The CDR3 coding sequence is TGTGCCAGCACGGGCGGTAACAGGGAAGTTTCACCCCTCCACTTT. Filled out from reference TRBV2 and TRBJ1-6, the complete variable domain reads EPEVTQTPSHQVTQMGQEVILRCVPISNHLYFYWYRQILGQKVEFLVSFYNNEISEKSEIFDDQFSVERPDGSNFTLKIRSTKLEDSAMYFCASTGGNREVSPLHFGNGTRLTVT.

This clone was detected once. V is TRBV27 and J is TRBJ2-7, with 8 bases fitting TRBD1. Germline loops: CDR1 MNHEY, CDR2 SMNVEV (reference sequence). The CDR3 spans 14 residues. With 6 bases clipped from V and 7 bases from J, the junction kept 11 bases outside the gene matches. The CDR3 bases are TGTGCCAGCAGCAGGGGGCGCTGGACGGGGGAGCAGTACTTC. This gives the protein CASSRGRWTGEQYF.

The genes are TRBV7-9 and TRBJ2-5; D remains ambiguous. V shed 2 bases and J shed 2 bases, with 6 bases lying between them. In germline, CDR1 is SEHNR, CDR2 FQNEAQ (reference sequence). The CDR3 totals 13 residues. CDR3 sequence: CASSLFLQETQYF. The CDR3 coding sequence is TGTGCCAGCAGCTTATTCTTACAAGAGACCCAGTACTTC.